This T cell receptor beta chain was sequenced during a study of blood T cell repertoires in COVID-19. Enrollees, about 18 to 95 years old, lived in approximately 25 US areas. Which cohort a participant joined came from the clinical history participants gave. In Cohort 3, a recovered donor had either two negative PCRs, clearance, or symptom resolution. There are 17 residues in the CDR3. V lost 0 bases, J lost 5 bases, and 10 bases stayed unmatched. Germline V gene sequence: CDR1 MNHEY, CDR2 SVGEGT. Per the original data handling: By means of reference gene primer amplification, nucleated cell counts were estimated. Some clones are missing from TCRdb's copy, which holds only in-frame ones; the method was immunoSEQ multiplex PCR. Clonal size and the V and J genes are those of that table, whereas D and trimming came from the DNA. This table has about 280,000 clones, over 85% appearing once.

This sequence originates from a woman in her sixties or seventies who had recovered from COVID-19. Sequenced material: PBMCs or T cells enriched from blood (not recorded which). V and J are TRBV6-2 or TRBV6-3 and TRBJ1-2, with 9 bases matching TRBD1. As DNA, the CDR3 is TGTGCCAGCAGTTACTCCGGGACAGGGTACAATTCGTATGGCTACACCTTC. Protein: CASSYSGTGYNSYGYTF.